The next 30 T cell receptor beta chains were all read from a single sample in a study of cytomegalovirus exposure and HLA in healthy donors. The PCR contained 60 Vbeta and 13 Jbeta primers. Generated by immunoSEQ multiplex PCR, the TCRdb table keeps only in-frame clones and is missing some. This sample's clone table lists 80,000 to 95,000 clones. The specimen was PBMCs. The receptors originated from a woman aged 25 to 45 in good health and CMV-seronegative.

The V call is TRBV7-9, the J call TRBJ2-6; no firm D call. Germline V gives CDR1 SEHNR, CDR2 FQNEAQ (reference sequence). Trimming left V 7 bases short and J 1 base short, with 5 bases between. This CDR3 comprises 13 residues. The CDR3 is CASIPSGANVLTF. As DNA, the CDR3 is TGTGCCAGCATCCCTTCTGGGGCCAACGTCCTGACTTTC.

The chain is built from TRBV18 and TRBJ1-3; 7 positions match TRBD1. The CDR3 totals 15 residues. The V gene's germline CDR1 is KGHSH and CDR2 LQKENI. Unmatched junction bases numbered 5, after V lost 3 bases and J lost 3 bases. CDR3 amino acids: CASSPRQGRGNTIYF. In DNA, the CDR3 is TGTGCCAGCTCACCTCGACAGGGACGTGGAAACACCATATATTTT. Full variable domain (rest looked up from reference TRBV18 and TRBJ1-3): NAGVMQNPRHLVRRRGQEARLRCSPMKGHSHVYWYRQLPEEGLKFMVYLQKENIIDESGMPKERFSAEFPKEGPSILRIQQVVRGDSAAYFCASSPRQGRGNTIYFGEGSWLTVV.

The chain couples TRBV5-8 to TRBJ1-4; tentatively, D is TRBD1 (5 bases). Per germline, CDR1 SGHTS and CDR2 YDEGEE. There are 17 residues in the CDR3. Trimming took 2 bases from V and 0 from J, leaving 14 bases between them. The CDR3 DNA reads TGTGCCAGCAGCTTAGACAGACCAAAAGCAACTAATGAAAAACTGTTTTTT. This codes for CASSLDRPKATNEKLFF.

The V gene is TRBV28, the J gene TRBJ1-2; D remains unclear. Germline V gene lookup returns CDR1 MDHEN and CDR2 SYDVKM. Between the trimmed V and J ends, which lost 2 bases and 2 bases, there was a span of 6 bases. The CDR3 has 13 amino acids. The CDR3 region has the DNA TGTGCCAGCAGTTTAACGGGAAACTATGGCTACACCTTC. Its protein product is CASSLTGNYGYTF.

The J gene is TRBJ2-2, the V gene TRBV27; D gene uncertain. Trimming removed 5 bases at V and 3 bases at J, with 4 bases between. The CDR3 length is 12 residues. CDR1 MNHEY and CDR2 SMNVEV come from the germline V gene (reference sequence). The CDR3 sequence is CASSPYTGELFF. As DNA, the CDR3 is TGTGCCAGCAGTCCTTACACCGGGGAGCTGTTTTTT.

The V call is TRBV5-1, the J call TRBJ2-7; 7 bases map to TRBD2. This CDR3 has 12 amino acids. With 5 bases clipped from V and 5 bases from J, the junction kept 4 bases outside the gene matches. The germline CDR1 and CDR2 sequences are SGHRS and YFSETQ. The CDR3 region is CASRGGSDEQYF. CDR3 nucleotides: TGCGCCAGCAGGGGCGGGAGCGACGAGCAGTACTTC.

This chain uses TRBV20-1 with TRBJ2-3; no firm D call. This CDR3 is built from 11 residues. V gave up 5 bases and J gave up 7 bases, with 10 bases separating them. Looked up from germline, CDR1 is DFQATT and CDR2 is SNEGSKA (reference sequence). The CDR3: CSAFSQNTQYF. The CDR3 nucleotides are TGCAGTGCTTTTTCCCAGAATACGCAGTATTTT.

The V gene is TRBV18, the J gene TRBJ1-3; 10 nucleotides agree with TRBD1. This CDR3 has 17 residues. The V and J ends lost 1 base and 5 bases, in that order; junction bases with no gene match: 8. Looked up from germline, CDR1 is KGHSH and CDR2 is LQKENI. The DNA of the CDR3 is TGTGCCAGCTCACCACGCCGGACAGGGGGGAATAGAAACACCATATATTTT. Translating it yields CASSPRRTGGNRNTIYF. The full variable domain, with the rest looked up from reference TRBV18 and TRBJ1-3, is NAGVMQNPRHLVRRRGQEARLRCSPMKGHSHVYWYRQLPEEGLKFMVYLQKENIIDESGMPKERFSAEFPKEGPSILRIQQVVRGDSAAYFCASSPRRTGGNRNTIYFGEGSWLTVV.

The rearrangement links TRBV30 to TRBJ2-5, with a tentative D call TRBD2 (6 bases). The J call may be wrong; the DNA end is better matched by TRBJ2-7. This CDR3 has 13 amino acids. Germline V gene lookup returns CDR1 GTSNPN and CDR2 SVGIG (reference sequence). In nucleotides, the CDR3 is TGTGCCTGGAGGGACGGGGGAACCTACGAGCAGTACTTC. Amino acids: CAWRDGGTYEQYF.

Here the CDR3 DNA reads TGTGCCAGCAGCGAAAAGACAGGGAGCTTCGATGGCTACACCTTC. It is translated as CASSEKTGSFDGYTF. The chain employs TRBV13 and TRBJ1-2; 7 nucleotides agree with TRBD1. The V gene's germline CDR1 is PRHDT and CDR2 FYEKMQ (reference sequence). V shed 5 bases, J shed 6 bases, and the junction held 12 bases outside the gene matches. This CDR3 region has 15 residues.

The chain has TRBV7-6 and TRBJ1-1, with 8 bases aligning to TRBD1. The CDR3 is made up of 17 amino acids. J lost 2 bases, V lost 5 bases, and 13 bases had no gene match. The V gene's germline CDR1 is SGHVS and CDR2 FNYEAQ. The chain's CDR3 is CASSRDQGAGVNTEAFF. The CDR3 DNA follows: TGTGCCAGCAGCCGAGACCAGGGGGCAGGAGTAAACACTGAAGCTTTCTTT.

CDR3 DNA: TGCAGCGTTATGGACAGGCGAGATGGCTACACCTTC. Its protein product is CSVMDRRDGYTF. This chain uses TRBV29-1 with TRBJ1-2; 7 nucleotides match TRBD1. The CDR3 spans 12 residues. With V trimmed by 5 bases and J by 6 bases, 6 bases remained unmatched. Germline loops: CDR1 SQVTM, CDR2 ANQGSEA.

V gene TRBV7-9 combines with J gene TRBJ1-2; unclear D gene. The CDR3 runs 12 residues. The germline CDR1 and CDR2 sequences are SEHNR and FQNEAQ (reference sequence). Deletions cut 2 bases from V and 4 bases from J, with 5 bases between. The CDR3 DNA reads TGTGCCAGCAGCTTAACGGGCTATGGCTACACCTTC. Its protein product is CASSLTGYGYTF.

V gene TRBV19 combines with J gene TRBJ1-5; D gene ambiguous. Trimming cost V 5 bases and J 4 bases, with 15 bases left between them. CDR3 length: 15 residues. CDR1 and CDR2 from the germline V gene are LNHDA and SQIVND (reference sequence). CDR3 amino acids: CASSVSGIANQPQHF. The CDR3 coding sequence is TGTGCCAGTAGTGTGTCCGGTATAGCTAATCAGCCCCAGCATTTT.

V gene TRBV7-9 combines with J gene TRBJ1-1; D is ambiguous. Germline values: CDR1 SEHNR, CDR2 FQNEAQ (reference sequence). V was cut by 1 base and J by 2 bases, with 5 bases left in between. The CDR3 has 13 residues. As DNA, the CDR3 is TGTGCCAGCAGCTTAGACAGTAACACTGAAGCTTTCTTT. This translates into CASSLDSNTEAFF.

The rearrangement uses TRBV15 and TRBJ2-6, with a possible D match to TRBD1 (6 bases). The germline V gene has CDR1 LNHNV and CDR2 YYDKDF (reference sequence). Trimming pared 6 bases from V and 1 base from J, leaving 10 bases between. The CDR3 is made up of 15 amino acids. CDR3 residues: CATRPGTSGANVLTF. The CDR3, as DNA: TGTGCCACCAGGCCGGGGACATCTGGGGCCAACGTCCTGACTTTC.

The J gene is TRBJ2-7, the V gene TRBV6-1, with 8 bases that match TRBD2. The CDR3 spans 15 residues. The V gene end was trimmed by 3 bases and the J gene end by 3 bases; junction bases not matched to a gene: 7. CDR1 and CDR2 (germline): MNHNS, SASEGT. CDR3 residues: CASSEDGTSGYEQYF. The CDR3 nucleotides read TGTGCCAGCAGTGAGGATGGGACTAGTGGCTACGAGCAGTACTTC.

The chain is built from TRBV30 and TRBJ1-5; 10 bases are shared with TRBD1. CDR3 size: 15 residues. V lost 1 base and J lost 5; bases outside the gene matches: 5. Germline values: CDR1 GTSNPN, CDR2 SVGIG (reference sequence). CDR3 sequence reads: CAWSGDRGRDQPQHF. CDR3 DNA: TGTGCCTGGAGTGGAGACAGGGGGCGCGATCAGCCCCAGCATTTT.

V and J are TRBV5-1 and TRBJ2-5; 7 bases are shared with TRBD2. Germline trimming cut 5 bases from V and 2 bases from J; bases unmatched to any gene: 6. The CDR3 is 14 residues long. CDR1 SGHRS and CDR2 YFSETQ come from the germline V gene. CDR3 amino acids: CASREGTNQETQYF. The CDR3 region has the DNA TGCGCCAGCAGGGAGGGGACTAATCAAGAGACCCAGTACTTC.

The chain joins TRBV13 to TRBJ2-1, with 10 bases lining up with TRBD2. With V trimmed by 8 bases and J by 7 bases, 5 bases remained unmatched. The CDR3 extends over 13 amino acids. Germline CDR1 reads PRHDT; CDR2 reads FYEKMQ (reference sequence). CDR3 region: CASQREGRNEQFF. The CDR3 DNA reads TGTGCCAGCCAGCGGGAGGGAAGGAATGAGCAGTTCTTC. Full variable domain (missing parts from reference TRBV13 and TRBJ2-1): AAGVIQSPRHLIKEKRETATLKCYPIPRHDTVYWYQQGPGQDPQFLISFYEKMQSDKGSIPDRFSAQQFSDYHSELNMSSLELGDSALYFCASQREGRNEQFFGPGTRLTVL.

The V call is TRBV6-1, the J call TRBJ1-2, with a weak D call TRBD1 (6 bases). Germline CDR1 is MNHNS and CDR2 is SASEGT. Trimming took off 6 bases at V and 5 bases at J, with 19 bases between the two ends. The CDR3 length is 15 residues. CDR3 in amino acids: CASRDLGGLGYGYTF. CDR3 bases: TGTGCCAGCAGGGACCTGGGGGGGCTGGGATATGGCTACACCTTC.

V is TRBV7-9 and J is TRBJ2-7, with TRBD1 matching over 8 bases. V lost 5 bases and J lost 3; bases outside the gene matches: 12. The CDR3 covers 16 residues. Germline CDR1 reads SEHNR; CDR2 reads FQNEAQ (reference sequence). The CDR3 DNA is TGTGCCAGCAGCCCCGACAGGGGCCCCCTTCTCTACGAGCAGTACTTC. Translating it yields CASSPDRGPLLYEQYF.

The J gene is TRBJ1-6, the V gene TRBV5-6; D is uncertain. With 4 bases removed from V and 6 bases from J, the gap between germline ends came to 20 bases. The germline V gene encodes CDR1 SGHDT and CDR2 YYEEEE. The CDR3 loop spans 17 amino acids. As DNA, the CDR3 is TGTGCCAGCAGCGTGGCCGGGGTACAGAGGGTTAATTCACCCCTCCACTTT. Protein: CASSVAGVQRVNSPLHF.

The chain links TRBV25-1 to TRBJ2-5, with TRBD1 identical over 8 bases. Germline CDR1 MGHDK, CDR2 SYGVNS. Germline trimming cut 3 bases from V and 4 bases from J; bases unmatched to any gene: 7. The CDR3 is made up of 15 amino acids. The CDR3 DNA reads TGTGCCAGCAGTGACCCCGGACAGGGACGAGAGACCCAGTACTTC. Its translation: CASSDPGQGRETQYF.

Points on this clone: The same CDR3 arises from other DNA sequences in this sample as well. This sequence joins TRBV11-2 and TRBJ1-5; maybe TRBD1 (5 bases). Germline assignment: CDR1 SGHAT and CDR2 FQNNGV. With 5 bases removed from V and 2 bases from J, the gap between germline ends came to 7 bases. This CDR3 comprises 13 residues. The CDR3 coding sequence is TGTGCCAGCAGCGTACAGGGCAATCAGCCCCAGCATTTT. Translation: CASSVQGNQPQHF.

V usage is TRBV7-2 and J usage is TRBJ2-7; 14 bases match TRBD2. CDR3 size: 18 residues. CDR1 and CDR2 from the germline V gene are SGHTA and FQGNSA. V shed 4 bases and J 4 bases; nucleotides not matched to a gene: 12. The CDR3 sequence is CASSSPGLAGDGRYEQYF. Written as DNA, the CDR3 is TGTGCCAGCAGCTCGCCGGGACTAGCGGGAGATGGGCGGTACGAGCAGTACTTC.

The chain links TRBV7-9 to TRBJ1-2; tentative D call: TRBD1 (6 bases). Germline assignment: CDR1 SEHNR and CDR2 FQNEAQ (reference sequence). CDR3 length: 14 residues. V lost 6 bases and J 6 bases, leaving 17 bases between the germline ends. The CDR3 sequence is CASSHGTSGDGYTF. The CDR3 region has the DNA TGTGCCAGCAGTCACGGGACGTCAGGGGATGGCTACACCTTC.

The chain has TRBV7-8 and TRBJ1-1; unclear D gene. V shed 4 bases and J shed 4 bases, with 10 bases lying between them. The V gene's germline CDR1 is SGHVS and CDR2 FQNEAQ. There are 13 residues in the CDR3. CDR3 coding DNA: TGTGCCAGCAGCTACCCCTCCGGCACTGAAGCTTTCTTT. This translates into CASSYPSGTEAFF.

This chain connects TRBV6-1 to TRBJ2-7; tentatively, D is TRBD1 (6 bases). CDR1 MNHNS and CDR2 SASEGT come from the germline V gene. V was pared by 8 bases and J by 2 bases, with 10 bases between. The length of the CDR3 is 12 residues. Here the CDR3 DNA reads TGTGCCAGCTGGGACAACGCCTACGAGCAGTACTTC. This codes for CASWDNAYEQYF.

The gene calls are TRBV11-1 and TRBJ2-1; the match to TRBD2 covers 7 bases. Trimming at V came to 1 base and at J to 4 bases, leaving 4 bases not matched to a gene. Germline V gene sequence: CDR1 SGHAT, CDR2 FQDESV (reference sequence). The CDR3 sequence is 15 residues long. Here the CDR3 reads CASSLVGGPYNEQFF. The DNA of the CDR3 is TGTGCCAGCAGCTTAGTGGGAGGGCCATACAATGAGCAGTTCTTC.